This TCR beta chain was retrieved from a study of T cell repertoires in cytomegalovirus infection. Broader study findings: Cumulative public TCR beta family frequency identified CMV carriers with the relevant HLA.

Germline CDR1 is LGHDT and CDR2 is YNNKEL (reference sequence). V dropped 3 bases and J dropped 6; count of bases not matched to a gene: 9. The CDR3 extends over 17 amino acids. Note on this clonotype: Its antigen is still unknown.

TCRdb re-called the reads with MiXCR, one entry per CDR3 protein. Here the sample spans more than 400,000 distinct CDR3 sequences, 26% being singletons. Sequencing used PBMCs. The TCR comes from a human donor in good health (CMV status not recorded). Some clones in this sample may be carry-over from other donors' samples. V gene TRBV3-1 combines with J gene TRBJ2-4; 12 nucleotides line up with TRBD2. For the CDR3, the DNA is TGTGCCAGCAGCCATCTAGCGGGAGGGCCCCGGAGAAACATTCAGTACTTC. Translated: CASSHLAGGPRRNIQYF.